These T cell receptor beta chains were read from a single sample in a study of post-analysis software for immune sequencing data. Each CDR3 protein gets one entry after TCRdb re-called the PCR reads with MiXCR. Here the sample spans about 820,000 distinct CDR3 sequences, around 53% being singletons. The specimen sequenced was blood. The receptors come from a girl between 5 and 17 years old with multiple sclerosis. CDR3s include the opening cysteine and the closing phenylalanine or tryptophan. A D gene is named only where the DNA matches it firmly. Clone size is given for some rows only: seen once, a few or many times, or a class if the clone is expanded.

D gene | J gene | V gene | clone size | CDR3 DNA | CDR3 protein
TRBD2 | TRBJ2-7 | TRBV12-3/TRBV12-4 | - | TGTGCCAGCAGTCCAGGACTAGCGGGGGCCATCTACGAGCAGTACTTC | CASSPGLAGAIYEQYF
- | TRBJ2-3 | TRBV4-1 | - | TGCGCCAGCAGCCAAGACGGGGCGGGTAGCGGTACAGATACGCAGTATTTT | CASSQDGAGSGTDTQYF
TRBD1 | TRBJ1-1 | TRBV5-1 | - | TGCGCCAGCAGCCCATGGACAGGGGGGGAGGACACTGAAGCTTTCTTT | CASSPWTGGEDTEAFF
- | TRBJ1-5 | TRBV3-1 | - | TGTGCCAGCAGCCAGAACAATCAGCCCCAGCATTTT | CASSQNNQPQHF
TRBD1 | TRBJ1-2 | TRBV5-1 | - | TGCGCCAGCAGCCAACAGGGGATGGGCTACACCTTC | CASSQQGMGYTF
- | TRBJ2-5 | TRBV5-1 | - | TGCGCCAGCAGCTTGGAAACCGGGACCCCTAACCAGTACTTC | CASSLETGTPNQYF
- | TRBJ2-7 | TRBV9 | - | TGTGCCAGCAGCGTAGAACCGGGGGCAAGCTACGAGCAGTACTTC | CASSVEPGASYEQYF
- | TRBJ1-1 | TRBV10-3 | few | TGTGCCATCAGTGGCCAGGCAAACACTGAAGCTTTCTTT | CAISGQANTEAFF
- | TRBJ2-6 | TRBV12-3/TRBV12-4 | - | TGTGCCAGCAGTTTTTTTTGGCGGCCCAGCTCTGGGGCCAACGTCCTGACTTTC | CASSFFWRPSSGANVLTF
TRBD1 | TRBJ1-2 | TRBV24-1 | - | TGTGCCACCAGTGAAGGGGGCACGGGCGGCTACACCTTC | CATSEGGTGGYTF
TRBD1 | TRBJ2-4 | TRBV18 | - | TGTGCCAGCTCACCAACGACAGGGGGCAGCGAAGCCAAAAACATTCAGTACTTC | CASSPTTGGSEAKNIQYF
- | TRBJ2-7 | TRBV4-1 | - | TGCGCCAGCAGCCAAGTGGGAGTTAGCCCTTCCTACGAGCAGTACTTC | CASSQVGVSPSYEQYF
- | TRBJ1-2 | TRBV29-1 | - | TGCAGCGTTGAAATTCAAGCGGGGGGCTATGGCTACACCTTC | CSVEIQAGGYGYTF
- | TRBJ2-3 | TRBV6-2/TRBV6-3 | few | TGTGCCAGCAGTTACCGGGCAGGAGCACCGACAGATACGCAGTATTTT | CASSYRAGAPTDTQYF
TRBD2 | TRBJ2-3 | TRBV13 | few | TGTGCCAGCGCCGGGACTAGCCCCCCGGATACGCAGTATTTT | CASAGTSPPDTQYF
TRBD1 | TRBJ2-3 | TRBV12-3/TRBV12-4 | once | TGTGCCAGCAGTTTCGCGGACAGGGGCACAGATACGCAGTATTTT | CASSFADRGTDTQYF
TRBD2 | TRBJ2-5 | TRBV12-3/TRBV12-4 | few | TGTGCCAGCAGTTTCCCTGGCGGGGGGGGAGAGACCCAGTACTTC | CASSFPGGGGETQYF
TRBD1 | TRBJ2-5 | TRBV5-1 | - | TGCGCCAGCGGACACAGGGGTGGGGAGACCCAGTACTTC | CASGHRGGETQYF
- | TRBJ2-7 | TRBV25-1 | - | TGTGCCAGCAGCAAGGGCCTTTCGCCCTACGAGCAGTACTTC | CASSKGLSPYEQYF
TRBD1 | TRBJ2-7 | TRBV29-1 | once | TGCAGCGGCAGGACAGGGGGCCGGAACGAGCAGTACTTC | CSGRTGGRNEQYF
TRBD1 | TRBJ2-7 | TRBV20-1 | - | TGCAGTGCTAGACCGGGACAGCGATACTACGAGCAGTACTTC | CSARPGQRYYEQYF
- | TRBJ2-3 | TRBV15 | - | TGTGCCACCAGCAGAGACAGGGGACCAGGACCAGATACGCAGTATTTT | CATSRDRGPGPDTQYF
- | TRBJ2-2 | TRBV12-3/TRBV12-4 | - | TGTGCCAGCAGTGCTACAGGGTTCACCGGGGAGCTGTTTTTT | CASSATGFTGELFF
TRBD1 | TRBJ1-2 | TRBV2 | - | TGTGCCAGTAGTGGGGGGGGACAGGGATCCAGAGCTAACTATGGCTACACCTTC | CASSGGGQGSRANYGYTF
TRBD1 | TRBJ2-1 | TRBV7-8 | - | TGTGCCAGCAGCTTAGTAATGCGACAGGGCTACAATGAGCAGTTCTTC | CASSLVMRQGYNEQFF
- | TRBJ2-5 | TRBV7-9 | - | TGTGCCGGCAGCTCGAGAGGTTTTAACCCCCGAATCCCAGAGACCCAGTACTTC | CAGSSRGFNPRIPETQYF
- | TRBJ2-7 | TRBV20-1 | few | TGCAGTGCTAGGAAACCCGGGGGCGGCGAGCAGTACTTC | CSARKPGGGEQYF
- | TRBJ2-7 | TRBV5-1 | - | TGCGCCAGCAGCCCCACAGGGAGAGGAAGCTACGAGCAGTACTTC | CASSPTGRGSYEQYF
- | TRBJ1-2 | TRBV15 | - | TGTGCCACCAGCAGAGATCGGCAGACCTATGGCTACACCTTC | CATSRDRQTYGYTF
TRBD1 | TRBJ2-5 | TRBV18 | - | TGTGCCAGCTCCCGGACAGGGGGGAGCGAGACCCAGTACTTC | CASSRTGGSETQYF
TRBD2 | TRBJ2-3 | TRBV10-3 | few | TGTGCCATCAGGGGACTAGCGAGCGATACGCAGTATTTT | CAIRGLASDTQYF